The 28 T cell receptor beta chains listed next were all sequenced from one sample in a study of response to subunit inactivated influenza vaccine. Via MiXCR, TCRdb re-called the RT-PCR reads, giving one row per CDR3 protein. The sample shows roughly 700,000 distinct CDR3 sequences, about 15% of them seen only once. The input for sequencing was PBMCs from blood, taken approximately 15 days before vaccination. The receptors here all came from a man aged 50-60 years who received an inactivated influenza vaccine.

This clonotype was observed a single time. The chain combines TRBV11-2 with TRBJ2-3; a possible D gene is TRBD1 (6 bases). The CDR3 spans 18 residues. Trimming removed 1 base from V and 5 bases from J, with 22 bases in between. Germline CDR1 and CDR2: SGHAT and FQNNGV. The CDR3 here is CASSLVRTRDTLLDTQYF. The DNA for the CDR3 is TGTGCCAGCAGCTTAGTCAGGACCCGGGACACCTTGTTAGATACGCAGTATTTT.

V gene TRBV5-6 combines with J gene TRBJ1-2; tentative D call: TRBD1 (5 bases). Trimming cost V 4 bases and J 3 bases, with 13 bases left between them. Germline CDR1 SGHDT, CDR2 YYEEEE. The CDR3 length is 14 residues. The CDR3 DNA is TGTGCCAGCAGCCGACGGGGAGGGGACTATGGCTACACCTTC. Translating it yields CASSRRGGDYGYTF. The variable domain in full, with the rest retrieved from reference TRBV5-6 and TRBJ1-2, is DAGVTQSPTHLIKTRGQQVTLRCSPKSGHDTVSWYQQALGQGPQFIFQYYEEEERQRGNFPDRFSGHQFPNYSSELNVNALLLGDSALYLCASSRRGGDYGYTFGSGTRLTVV.

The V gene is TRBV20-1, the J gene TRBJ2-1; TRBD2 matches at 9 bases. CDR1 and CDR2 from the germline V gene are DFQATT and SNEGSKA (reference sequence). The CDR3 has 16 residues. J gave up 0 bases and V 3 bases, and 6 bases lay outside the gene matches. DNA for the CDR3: TGCAGTGCTAGGCCTCTTAGCGGGAGCTCCTACAATGAGCAGTTCTTC. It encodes CSARPLSGSSYNEQFF.

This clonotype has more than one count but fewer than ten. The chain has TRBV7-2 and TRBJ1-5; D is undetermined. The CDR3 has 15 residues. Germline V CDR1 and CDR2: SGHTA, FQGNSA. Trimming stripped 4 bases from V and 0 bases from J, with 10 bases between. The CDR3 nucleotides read TGTGCCAGCAGCTATGGGAGTTATAGCAATCAGCCCCAGCATTTT. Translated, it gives CASSYGSYSNQPQHF.

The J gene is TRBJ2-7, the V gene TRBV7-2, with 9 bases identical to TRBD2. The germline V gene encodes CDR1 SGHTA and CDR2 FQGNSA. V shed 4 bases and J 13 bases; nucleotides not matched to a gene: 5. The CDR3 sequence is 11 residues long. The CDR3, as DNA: TGTGCCAGCAGCTCAGGACTAGCGAATTACTTC. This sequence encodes CASSSGLANYF.

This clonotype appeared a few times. Here the CDR3 DNA reads TGCAGCGGTAAAGGACTAGCGGGAGTACTTGAGCAGTTCTTC. The encoded protein is CSGKGLAGVLEQFF. The chain links TRBV29-1 to TRBJ2-1; TRBD2 agrees at 13 bases. V was clipped by 7 bases and J by 9 bases; unmatched bases: 9. This CDR3 has 14 residues. Germline CDR1 SQVTM, CDR2 ANQGSEA.

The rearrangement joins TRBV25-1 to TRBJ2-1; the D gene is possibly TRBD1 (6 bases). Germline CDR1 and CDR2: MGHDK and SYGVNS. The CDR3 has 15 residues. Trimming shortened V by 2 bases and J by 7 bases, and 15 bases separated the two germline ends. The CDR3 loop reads CASSETPTGLNEQFF. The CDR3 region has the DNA TGTGCCAGCAGTGAAACCCCCACAGGGTTGAATGAGCAGTTCTTC.

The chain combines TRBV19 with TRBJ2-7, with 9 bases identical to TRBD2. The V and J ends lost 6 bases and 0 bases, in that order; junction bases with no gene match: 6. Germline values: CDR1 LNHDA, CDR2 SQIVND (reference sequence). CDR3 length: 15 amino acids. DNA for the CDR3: TGTGCCAGTAGGTTGACTAGCGGAGGCTCCTACGAGCAGTACTTC. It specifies CASRLTSGGSYEQYF.

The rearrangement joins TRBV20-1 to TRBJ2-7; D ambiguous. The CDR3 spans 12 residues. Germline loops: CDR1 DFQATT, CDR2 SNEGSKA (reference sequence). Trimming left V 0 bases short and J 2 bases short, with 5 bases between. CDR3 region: CSARDITYEQYF. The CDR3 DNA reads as TGCAGTGCTAGAGACATCACCTACGAGCAGTACTTC.

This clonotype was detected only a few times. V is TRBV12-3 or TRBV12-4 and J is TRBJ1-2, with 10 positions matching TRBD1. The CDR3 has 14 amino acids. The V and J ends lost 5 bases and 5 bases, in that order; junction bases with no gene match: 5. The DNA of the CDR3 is TGTGCCAGCAGTGTGGACAGGGGGGGTTATGGCTACACCTTC. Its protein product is CASSVDRGGYGYTF.

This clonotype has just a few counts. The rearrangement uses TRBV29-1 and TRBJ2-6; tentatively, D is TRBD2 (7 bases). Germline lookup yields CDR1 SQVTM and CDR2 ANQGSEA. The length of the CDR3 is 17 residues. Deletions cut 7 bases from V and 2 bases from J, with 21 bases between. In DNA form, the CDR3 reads TGCAGCGCCAGAGGGGGGGGGCCAGGAACTGGGGCCAACGTCCTGACTTTC. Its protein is CSARGGGPGTGANVLTF.

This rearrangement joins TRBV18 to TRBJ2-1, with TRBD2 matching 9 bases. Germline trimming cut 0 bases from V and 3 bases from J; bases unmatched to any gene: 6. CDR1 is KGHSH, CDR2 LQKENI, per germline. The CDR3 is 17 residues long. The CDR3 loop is CASSPPVSAGGYNEQFF. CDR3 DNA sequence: TGTGCCAGCTCACCACCGGTATCAGCGGGGGGCTACAATGAGCAGTTCTTC.

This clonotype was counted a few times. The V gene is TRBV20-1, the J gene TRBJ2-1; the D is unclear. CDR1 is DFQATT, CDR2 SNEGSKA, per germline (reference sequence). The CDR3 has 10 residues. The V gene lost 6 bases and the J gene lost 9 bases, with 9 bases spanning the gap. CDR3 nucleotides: TGCAGTGCGGCCCCGTTTGAGCAGTTCTTC. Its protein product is CSAAPFEQFF.

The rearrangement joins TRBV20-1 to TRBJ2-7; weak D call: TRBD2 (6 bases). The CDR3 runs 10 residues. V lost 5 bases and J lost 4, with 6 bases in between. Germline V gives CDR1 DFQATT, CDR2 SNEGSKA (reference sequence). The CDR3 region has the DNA TGCAGTGCTGCGGGATACGAGCAGTACTTC. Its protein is CSAAGYEQYF.

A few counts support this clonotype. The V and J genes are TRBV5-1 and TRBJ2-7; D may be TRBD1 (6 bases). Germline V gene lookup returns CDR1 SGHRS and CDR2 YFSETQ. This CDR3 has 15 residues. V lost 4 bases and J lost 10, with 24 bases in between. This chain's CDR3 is CASSPTDSAYTRQYF. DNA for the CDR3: TGCGCCAGCAGCCCCACGGACAGCGCCTACACGAGACAGTACTTC.

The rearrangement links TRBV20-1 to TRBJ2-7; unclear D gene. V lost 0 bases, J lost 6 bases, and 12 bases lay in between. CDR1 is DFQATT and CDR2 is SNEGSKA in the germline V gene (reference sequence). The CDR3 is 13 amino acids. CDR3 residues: CSARDGGPFEQYF. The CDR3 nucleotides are TGCAGTGCTAGAGATGGTGGGCCCTTCGAGCAGTACTTC.

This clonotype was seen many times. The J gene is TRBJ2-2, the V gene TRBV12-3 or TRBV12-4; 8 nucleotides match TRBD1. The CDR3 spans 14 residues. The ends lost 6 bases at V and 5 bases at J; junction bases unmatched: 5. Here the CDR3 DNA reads TGTGCCAGCAGCGGACAGGGCGGAACCGGGGAGCTGTTTTTT. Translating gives CASSGQGGTGELFF.

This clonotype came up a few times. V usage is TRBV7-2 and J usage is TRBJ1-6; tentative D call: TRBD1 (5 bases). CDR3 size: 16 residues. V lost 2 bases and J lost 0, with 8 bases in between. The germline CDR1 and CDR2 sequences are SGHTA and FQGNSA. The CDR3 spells CASSLRGSSYNSPLHF. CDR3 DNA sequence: TGTGCCAGCAGCTTACGGGGGAGCTCCTATAATTCACCCCTCCACTTT. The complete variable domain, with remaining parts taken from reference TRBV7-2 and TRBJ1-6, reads GAGVSQSPSNKVTEKGKDVELRCDPISGHTALYWYRQSLGQGLEFLIYFQGNSAPDKSGLPSDRFSAERTGGSVSTLTIQRTQQEDSAVYLCASSLRGSSYNSPLHFGNGTRLTVT.

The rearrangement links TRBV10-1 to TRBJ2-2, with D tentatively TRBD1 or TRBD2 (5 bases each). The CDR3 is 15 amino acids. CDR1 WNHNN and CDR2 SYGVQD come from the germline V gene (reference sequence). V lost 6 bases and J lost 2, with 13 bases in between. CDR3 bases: TGCGCCAGCAGGCCCGGGACCCGCAACACCGGGGAGCTGTTTTTT. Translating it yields CASRPGTRNTGELFF.

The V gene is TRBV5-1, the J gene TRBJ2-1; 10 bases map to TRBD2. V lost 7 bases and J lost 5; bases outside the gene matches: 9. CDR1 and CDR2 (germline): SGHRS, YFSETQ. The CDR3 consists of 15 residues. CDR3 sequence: CASARAGGPDNEQFF. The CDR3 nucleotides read TGCGCCAGCGCGCGAGCGGGAGGGCCGGACAATGAGCAGTTCTTC.

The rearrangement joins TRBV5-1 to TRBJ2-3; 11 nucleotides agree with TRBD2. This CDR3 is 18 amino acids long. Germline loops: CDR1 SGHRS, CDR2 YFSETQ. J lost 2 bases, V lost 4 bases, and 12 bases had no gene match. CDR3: CASSLRTSGQYFTDTQYF. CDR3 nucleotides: TGCGCCAGCAGCCTAAGGACTAGCGGGCAATATTTCACAGATACGCAGTATTTT.

The CDR3 spells CAGAGLAGSNYEQYF. As DNA, the CDR3 is TGTGCCGGAGCGGGACTAGCGGGGTCAAACTACGAGCAGTACTTC. V usage is TRBV30 and J usage is TRBJ2-7, with 13 bases matching TRBD2. Germline V gene data show CDR1 as GTSNPN and CDR2 as SVGIG (reference sequence). Unmatched junction bases numbered 10, after V lost 8 bases and J lost 3 bases. The CDR3 loop spans 15 amino acids. Variable domain in full (rest from reference TRBV30 and TRBJ2-7): SQTIHQWPATLVQPVGSPLSLECTVEGTSNPNLYWYRQAAGRGLQLLFYSVGIGQISSEVPQNLSASRPQDRQFILSSKKLLLSDSGFYLCAGAGLAGSNYEQYFGPGTRLTVT.

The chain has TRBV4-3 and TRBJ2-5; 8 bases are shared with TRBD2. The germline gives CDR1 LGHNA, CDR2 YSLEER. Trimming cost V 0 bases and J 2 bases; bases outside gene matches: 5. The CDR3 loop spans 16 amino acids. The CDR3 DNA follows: TGCGCCAGCAGCCAAGACTTCACTAGCGGACAAGAGACCCAGTACTTC. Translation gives CASSQDFTSGQETQYF.

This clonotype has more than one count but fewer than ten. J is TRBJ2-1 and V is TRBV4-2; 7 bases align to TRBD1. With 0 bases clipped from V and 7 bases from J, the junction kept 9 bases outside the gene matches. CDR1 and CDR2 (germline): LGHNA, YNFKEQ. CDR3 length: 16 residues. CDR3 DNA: TGTGCCAGCAGCCAAGACGATACAGGGGATTGGAATGAGCAGTTCTTC. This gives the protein CASSQDDTGDWNEQFF.

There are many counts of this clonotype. CDR3 region: CASSLLSRGAFDEQFF. Written as DNA, the CDR3 is TGTGCCAGCAGTTTATTGTCCAGGGGCGCCTTCGATGAGCAGTTCTTC. J is TRBJ2-1 and V is TRBV28; D might be TRBD1 (6 bases). This CDR3 region has 16 residues. Germline CDR1 is MDHEN and CDR2 is SYDVKM. Trimming removed 1 base from V and 8 bases from J, with 18 bases in between.

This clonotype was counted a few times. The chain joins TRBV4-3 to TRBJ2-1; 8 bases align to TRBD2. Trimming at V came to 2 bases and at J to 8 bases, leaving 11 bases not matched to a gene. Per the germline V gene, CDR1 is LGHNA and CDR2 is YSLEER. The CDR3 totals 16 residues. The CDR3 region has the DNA TGCGCCAGCAGCCAAAAAGGCGGGGGGTCCTGGTATGAGCAGTTCTTC. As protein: CASSQKGGGSWYEQFF.

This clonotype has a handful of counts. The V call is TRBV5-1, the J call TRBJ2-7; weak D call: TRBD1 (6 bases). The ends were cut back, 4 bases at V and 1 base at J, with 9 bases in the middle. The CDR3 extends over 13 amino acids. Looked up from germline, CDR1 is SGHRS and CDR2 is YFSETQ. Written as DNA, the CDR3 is TGCGCCAGCAGCCACAGGGATTCCTACGAGCAGTACTTC. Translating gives CASSHRDSYEQYF.

CDR3 sequence reads: CASSFGRQPNTGELFF. Written as DNA, the CDR3 is TGCGCCAGCAGCTTCGGTAGGCAACCGAACACCGGGGAGCTGTTTTTT. The rearrangement joins TRBV5-1 to TRBJ2-2, with unresolved D. Trimming removed 2 bases at V and 0 bases at J, with 11 bases between. This CDR3 contains 16 residues. Germline values: CDR1 SGHRS, CDR2 YFSETQ.